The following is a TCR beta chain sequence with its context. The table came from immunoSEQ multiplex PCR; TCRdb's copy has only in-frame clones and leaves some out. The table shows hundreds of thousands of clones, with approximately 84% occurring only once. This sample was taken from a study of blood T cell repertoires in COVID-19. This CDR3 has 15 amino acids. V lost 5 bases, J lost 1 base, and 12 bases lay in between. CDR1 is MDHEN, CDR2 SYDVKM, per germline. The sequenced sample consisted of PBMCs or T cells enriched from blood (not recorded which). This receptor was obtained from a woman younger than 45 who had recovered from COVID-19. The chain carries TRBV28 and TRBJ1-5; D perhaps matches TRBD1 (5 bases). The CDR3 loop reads CASSRPPGSNQPQHF. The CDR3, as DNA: TGTGCCAGCAGTCGCCCCCCAGGGAGCAATCAGCCCCAGCATTTT.